The clone carrying this T cell receptor beta chain was seen a handful of times. Its target is not known. Some clones are missing from TCRdb's copy, which holds only in-frame ones; the method was immunoSEQ multiplex PCR. The sample has tens of thousands of clones, approximately 65% seen once; the top ten hold 4% to 6%. These data belong to a study of a mutant IDH1 vaccine in newly diagnosed glioma. Study information: V12 fell at week 35 and V13, the study end, at week 47.

Documented time point: week 47, end of study. It was 300 ug of mutant IDH1 20-mer peptide that made up each vaccine dose, given with topical imiquimod. Astrocytomas that were new, WHO grade 3 or 4, IDH1-mutant and ATRX-lost were present in the donors. Sample: peripheral blood mononuclear cells (PBMCs), taken from a glioma patient whose treatment included an IDH1 peptide vaccine. This TCR derives from a man between 35 and 55 years old with glioma. Some clones in this sample may be carry-over from other donors' samples.

The CDR3 region has the DNA TGTGCCAGCAGCGTAGGGGTTGGACAGGGGAACACTGAAGCTTTCTTT. Its protein product is CASSVGVGQGNTEAFF. This chain links TRBV9 with TRBJ1-1; 8 bases match TRBD1. The CDR3 length is 16 residues. In germline, CDR1 is SGDLS, CDR2 YYNGEE. With V trimmed by 0 bases and J by 1 base, 5 bases remained unmatched.